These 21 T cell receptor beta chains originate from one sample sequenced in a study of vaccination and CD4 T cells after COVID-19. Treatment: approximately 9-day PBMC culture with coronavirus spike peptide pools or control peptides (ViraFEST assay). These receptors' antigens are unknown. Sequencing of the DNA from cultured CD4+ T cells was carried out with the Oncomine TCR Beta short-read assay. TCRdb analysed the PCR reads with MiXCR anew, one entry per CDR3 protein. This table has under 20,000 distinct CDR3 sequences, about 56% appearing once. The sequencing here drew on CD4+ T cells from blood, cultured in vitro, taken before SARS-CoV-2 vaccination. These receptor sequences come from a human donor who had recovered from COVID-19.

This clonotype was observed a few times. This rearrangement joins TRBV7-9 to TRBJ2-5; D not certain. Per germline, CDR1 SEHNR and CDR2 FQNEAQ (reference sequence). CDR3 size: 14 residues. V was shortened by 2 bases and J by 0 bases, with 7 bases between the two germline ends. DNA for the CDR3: TGTGCCAGCAGCTTACTCGGTTACCAAGAGACCCAGTACTTC. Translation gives CASSLLGYQETQYF.

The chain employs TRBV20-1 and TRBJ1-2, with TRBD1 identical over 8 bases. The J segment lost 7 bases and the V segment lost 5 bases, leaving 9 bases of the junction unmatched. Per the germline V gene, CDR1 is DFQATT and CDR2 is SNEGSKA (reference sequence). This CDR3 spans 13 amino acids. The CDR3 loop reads CSALSGQGGGYTF. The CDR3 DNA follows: TGCAGTGCTCTATCAGGACAGGGAGGTGGCTACACCTTC.

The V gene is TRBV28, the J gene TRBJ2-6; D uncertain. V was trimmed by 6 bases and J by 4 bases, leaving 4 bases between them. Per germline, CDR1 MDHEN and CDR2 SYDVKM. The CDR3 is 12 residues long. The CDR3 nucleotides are TGTGCCAGCAGAGCCGGGGCCAACGTCCTGACTTTC. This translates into CASRAGANVLTF.

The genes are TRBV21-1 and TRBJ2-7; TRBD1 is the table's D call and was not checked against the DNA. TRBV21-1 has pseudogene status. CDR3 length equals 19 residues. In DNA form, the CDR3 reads TGTGCCAGCAGCAAATTAAAGGACCCGGGACAGGGGATTATCTACGAGCAGTACTTC. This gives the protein CASSKLKDPGQGIIYEQYF.

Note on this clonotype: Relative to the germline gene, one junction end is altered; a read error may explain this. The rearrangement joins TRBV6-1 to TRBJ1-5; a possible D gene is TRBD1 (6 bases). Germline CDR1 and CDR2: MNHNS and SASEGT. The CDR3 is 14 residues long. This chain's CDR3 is CAGGRQISNRPQHF. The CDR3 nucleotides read TGTGCCGGGGGCCGACAAATCAGCAATCGGCCCCAGCATTTT.

Here the CDR3 reads CSARARIHNEQFF. The DNA of the CDR3 is TGCAGTGCTAGAGCTAGGATCCACAATGAGCAGTTCTTC. The gene calls are TRBV20-1 and TRBJ2-1, with D hard to call. Germline assignment: CDR1 DFQATT and CDR2 SNEGSKA (reference sequence). Trimming stripped 1 base from V and 5 bases from J, with 9 bases between. CDR3 length: 13 amino acids.

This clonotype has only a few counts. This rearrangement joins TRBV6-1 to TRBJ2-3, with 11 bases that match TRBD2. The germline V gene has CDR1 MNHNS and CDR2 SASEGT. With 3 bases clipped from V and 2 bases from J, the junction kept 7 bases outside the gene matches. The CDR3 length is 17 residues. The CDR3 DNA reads TGTGCCAGCAGTGACCCCGGGACTAGCGGAACCACAGATACGCAGTATTTT. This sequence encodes CASSDPGTSGTTDTQYF.

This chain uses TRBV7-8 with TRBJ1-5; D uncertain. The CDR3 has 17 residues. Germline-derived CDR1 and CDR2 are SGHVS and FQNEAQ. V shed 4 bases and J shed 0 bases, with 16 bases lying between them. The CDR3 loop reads CASSYGPGDPSNQPQHF. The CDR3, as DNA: TGTGCCAGCAGCTATGGTCCTGGCGACCCTAGCAATCAGCCCCAGCATTTT.

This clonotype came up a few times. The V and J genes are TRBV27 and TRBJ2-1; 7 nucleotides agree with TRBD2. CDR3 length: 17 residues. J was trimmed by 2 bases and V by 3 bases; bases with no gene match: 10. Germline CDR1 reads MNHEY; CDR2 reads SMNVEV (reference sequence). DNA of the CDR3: TGTGCCAGCAGTTTGCGTACTAGCGCGAGGGCCTACAATGAGCAGTTCTTC. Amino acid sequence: CASSLRTSARAYNEQFF.

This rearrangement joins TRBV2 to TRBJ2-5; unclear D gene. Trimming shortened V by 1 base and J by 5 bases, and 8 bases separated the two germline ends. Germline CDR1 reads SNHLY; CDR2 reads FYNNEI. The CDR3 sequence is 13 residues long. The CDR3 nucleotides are TGTGCCAGCAGTGAAGTGGTCGCGGAGACCCAGTACTTC. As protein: CASSEVVAETQYF.

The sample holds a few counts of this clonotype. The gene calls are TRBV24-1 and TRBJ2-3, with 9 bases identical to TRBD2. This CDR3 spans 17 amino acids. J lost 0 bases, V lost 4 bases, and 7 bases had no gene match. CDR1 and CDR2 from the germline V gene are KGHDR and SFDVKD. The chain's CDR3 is CATSDLPAGGSTDTQYF. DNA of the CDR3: TGTGCCACCAGTGACCTTCCAGCGGGAGGAAGCACAGATACGCAGTATTTT.

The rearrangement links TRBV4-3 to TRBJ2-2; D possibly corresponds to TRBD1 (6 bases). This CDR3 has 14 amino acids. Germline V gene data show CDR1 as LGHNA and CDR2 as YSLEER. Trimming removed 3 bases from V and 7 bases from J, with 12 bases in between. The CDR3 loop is CASSQGRGNGELFF. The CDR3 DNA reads TGCGCCAGCAGCCAGGGTAGGGGGAACGGGGAGCTGTTTTTT.

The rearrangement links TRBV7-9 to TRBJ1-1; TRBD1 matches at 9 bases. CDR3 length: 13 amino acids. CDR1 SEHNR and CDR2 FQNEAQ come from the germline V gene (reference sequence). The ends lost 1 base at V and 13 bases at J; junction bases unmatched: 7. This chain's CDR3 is CASSLGQGERCFF. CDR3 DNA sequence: TGTGCCAGCAGCTTAGGACAGGGGGAGCGGTGTTTCTTT.

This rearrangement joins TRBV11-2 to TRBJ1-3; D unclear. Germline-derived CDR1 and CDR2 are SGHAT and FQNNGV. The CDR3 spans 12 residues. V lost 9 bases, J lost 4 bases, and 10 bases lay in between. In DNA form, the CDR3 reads TGTGCCAGTAGACAAGAAGGAAACACCATATATTTT. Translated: CASRQEGNTIYF.

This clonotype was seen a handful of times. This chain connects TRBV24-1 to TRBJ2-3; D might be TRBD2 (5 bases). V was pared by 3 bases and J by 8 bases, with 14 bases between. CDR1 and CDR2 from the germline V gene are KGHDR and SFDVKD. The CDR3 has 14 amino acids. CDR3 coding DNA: TGTGCCACCAGTGATCCCCCCGGCCGGGGTACGCAGTATTTT. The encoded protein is CATSDPPGRGTQYF.

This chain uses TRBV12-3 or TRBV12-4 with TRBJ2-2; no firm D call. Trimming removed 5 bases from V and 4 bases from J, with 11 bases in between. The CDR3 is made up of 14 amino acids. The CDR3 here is CASSDRSITGELFF. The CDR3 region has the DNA TGTGCCAGCAGTGACCGCTCTATCACCGGGGAGCTGTTTTTT.

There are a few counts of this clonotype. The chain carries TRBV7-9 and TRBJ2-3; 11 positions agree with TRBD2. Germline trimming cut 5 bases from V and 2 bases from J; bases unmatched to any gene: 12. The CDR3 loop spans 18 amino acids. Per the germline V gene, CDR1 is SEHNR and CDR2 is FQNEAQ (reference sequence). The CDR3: CASSQDGLAGGNTDTQYF. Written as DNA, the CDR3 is TGTGCCAGCAGCCAAGATGGGCTAGCGGGGGGCAACACAGATACGCAGTATTTT.

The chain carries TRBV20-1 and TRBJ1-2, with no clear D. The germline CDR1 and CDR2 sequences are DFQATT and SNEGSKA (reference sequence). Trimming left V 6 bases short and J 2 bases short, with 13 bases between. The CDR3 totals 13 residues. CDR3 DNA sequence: TGCAGTGCACAGAGGACGAGAAACTATGGCTACACCTTC. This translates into CSAQRTRNYGYTF.

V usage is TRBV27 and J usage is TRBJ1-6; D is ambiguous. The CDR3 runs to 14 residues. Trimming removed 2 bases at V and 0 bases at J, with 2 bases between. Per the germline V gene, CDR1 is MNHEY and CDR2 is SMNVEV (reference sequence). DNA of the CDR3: TGTGCCAGCAGTTTAGTCTCCTATAATTCACCCCTCCACTTT. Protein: CASSLVSYNSPLHF.

The CDR3 bases are TGTGCCAGCAGCCCTAACGCCTTAAATGTGGCTGATGAGCAGTTCTTC. Translating it yields CASSPNALNVADEQFF. V gene TRBV7-2 combines with J gene TRBJ2-1; no clear D. Between the trimmed V and J ends, which lost 5 bases and 8 bases, there was a span of 22 bases. The CDR3 contains 16 residues. Germline V gene lookup returns CDR1 SGHTA and CDR2 FQGNSA.

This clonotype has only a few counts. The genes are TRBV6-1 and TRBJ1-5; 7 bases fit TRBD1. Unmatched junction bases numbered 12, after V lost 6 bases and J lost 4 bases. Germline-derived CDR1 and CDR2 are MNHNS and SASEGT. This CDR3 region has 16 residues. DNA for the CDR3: TGTGCCAGCAGCGAATCGACAGGGACCAAAAATCAGCCCCAGCATTTT. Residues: CASSESTGTKNQPQHF.